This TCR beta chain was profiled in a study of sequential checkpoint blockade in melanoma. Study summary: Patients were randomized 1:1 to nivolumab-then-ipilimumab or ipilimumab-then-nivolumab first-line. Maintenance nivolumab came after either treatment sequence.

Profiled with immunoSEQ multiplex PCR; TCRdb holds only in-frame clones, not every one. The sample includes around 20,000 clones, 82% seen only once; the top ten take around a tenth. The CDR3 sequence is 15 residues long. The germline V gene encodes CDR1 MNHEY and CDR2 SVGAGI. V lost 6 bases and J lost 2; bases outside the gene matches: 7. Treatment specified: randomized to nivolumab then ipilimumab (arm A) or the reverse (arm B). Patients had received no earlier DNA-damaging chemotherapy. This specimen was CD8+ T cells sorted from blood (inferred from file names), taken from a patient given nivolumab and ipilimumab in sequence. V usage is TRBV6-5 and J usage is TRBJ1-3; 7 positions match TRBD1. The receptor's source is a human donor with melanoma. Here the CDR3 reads CASRRGPAAGNTIYF. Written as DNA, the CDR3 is TGTGCCAGCAGGAGGGGGCCGGCAGCTGGAAACACCATATATTTT.